This TCR beta chain was found in a study of T cells after yellow fever vaccination. Overall study findings and caveats: The CD4 compartment and the CD8 compartment contained a small share of clonotypes in common.

TCRdb processed the 5' RACE reads anew with MiXCR; each CDR3 protein has one entry. The sample yields more than 300,000 distinct CDR3 sequences, around 4.3% seen once. Turning to this clonotype: Its antigen is unknown.

This CDR3 region has 17 residues. V and J are TRBV21-1 and TRBJ1-1; TRBD1, the table's D call, was not compared with the DNA. TRBV21-1 is labeled a pseudogene. The specimen comprised PBMCs, sampled 15 days after the yellow fever booster vaccination. This TCR came from a man aged 18 to 30 who received the YFV17D yellow fever vaccine. The CDR3 sequence: CASSKNRRKGKHTEAFF. The CDR3 DNA reads as TGTGCCAGCAGCAAAAATCGTCGGAAAGGGAAGCACACTGAAGCTTTCTTT.